This TCR beta chain was identified during a study of metastatic and nonmetastatic thyroid tumors (dated by TCRdb to about 2020). For the wider study: For patients with malignant and with benign thyroid disease, the researchers compared repertoires between peripheral blood samples and tumor or nodule tissue samples. Overall study results and their limits: In both blood and tumor samples, TCR beta diversity was reported to be significantly higher in malignant tumors than in benign nodules.

This clone was seen just once. Which antigen it targets is not known. No much larger clone exists at a distance of one base, and base qualities are not known. Just one read gives weak support. The protocol used for the library was PCR. For sequencing, an Illumina HiSeq 4000 was employed. The TCR beta-chain CDR3 region of each patient was profiled by high-throughput sequencing. In the paper's pipeline: CDR3 differences across clinicopathological groups were used to build a classifier for discriminating distant-metastatic papillary thyroid cancer patients. The Shannon index was used to assess repertoire diversity, and the Morisita-Horn index was used to assess tumor-blood repertoire similarity. Using fastp trimming at Q25 and MiXCR clonotype assembly, TCRdb reanalyzed the public sequencing data and kept in-frame beta chains. TCRdb, not the authors, supplied the V and J calls. This sample gives about 33,000 clones in total; over 15% of them show up just once. Approximately 4.8% of the sample comes from the top ten.

None of the patients had been given any treatment before thyroid surgery. Patient clinical samples collected from the early 2010s to the late 2010s were retrospectively analysed using T-cell receptor beta sequencing. The receptor was isolated from a female donor with papillary thyroid cancer or a benign thyroid nodule (not recorded which). Some clones in this sample may be carry-over from other donors' samples. Sequenced sample: blood.

The CDR3 amino acid sequence is: CASSYGQADLSYEQYF. At the DNA level, the sequence is TGTGCCAGCAGCTACGGACAGGCGGATCTTAGCTACGAGCAGTACTTC. The chain is encoded by TRBV7-8 joined to TRBJ2-7; 7 middle bases align to TRBD1. V has 4 bases trimmed and J has 3 bases trimmed; junction bases matching no gene number 12. The CDR3 spans 16 residues, from the cysteine through the phenylalanine. The only DNA kept is the CDR3, 48 bases in frame from the first base. Looking up the germline V gene yields CDR1 SGHVS and CDR2 FQNEAQ.